A selection of T cell receptor beta chains follows, all from one sample in a study of blood T cell repertoires in COVID-19. Using immunoSEQ multiplex PCR, the repertoire was profiled, and TCRdb retains in-frame clones only, with some absent. The sample holds 200,000 to 300,000 clones; approximately 86% are singletons and the top ten take 3.3%. The specimen sequenced was PBMCs or T cells enriched from blood (not recorded which). The receptor source for this set is a woman in her thirties or forties with acute COVID-19. Both conserved end residues are part of each CDR3. Each record gives: V gene, D gene, clone size, J gene, CDR3 DNA, CDR3 protein. D genes are given only for firm matches. Size tells how often a clone was seen (once, few, many) or the class of an expanded clone, and some rows leave it out.

>TRBV7-9|-|-|TRBJ2-7
TGTGCCAGCAGCTTAGGCCGGGTGGGGGGCTACGAGCAGTACTTC
CASSLGRVGGYEQYF
>TRBV11-3|TRBD2|-|TRBJ2-3
TGTGCCAGCAGCTTAAGTAGCGGGAGTTTGACAGATACGCAGTATTTT
CASSLSSGSLTDTQYF
>TRBV21-1|-|-|TRBJ2-3
TGTGCCAGCAGCAGACTAGCGGGAGCTAGCACAGATACGCAGTATTTT
CASSRLAGASTDTQYF
>TRBV5-1|-|-|TRBJ1-6
TGCGCCAGCAGCTTGGGGAGTCAAAGCTCACCCCTCCACTTT
CASSLGSQSSPLHF
>TRBV14|-|once|TRBJ2-5
TGTGCCAGCAGTCTTATAGGGGCAGAGACCCAGTACTTC
CASSLIGAETQYF
>TRBV10-3|-|-|TRBJ1-2
TGTGCCATCAGTGAGTCAGCAGGGACTGGAGTGAGGGGCTACACCTTC
CAISESAGTGVRGYTF
>TRBV5-5|-|-|TRBJ2-7
TGTGCCAGCAGCTTAGGGGCCTACGAGCAGTACTTC
CASSLGAYEQYF
>TRBV7-9|-|-|TRBJ2-3
TGTGCCAGCAGCTTAAAAGGGGATGGAACAGATACGCAGTATTTT
CASSLKGDGTDTQYF
>TRBV4-1|TRBD2|-|TRBJ2-3
TGCGCCAGCAGCCCGAGGGACGGCGGGAGTAGCGATACGCAGTATTTT
CASSPRDGGSSDTQYF
>TRBV7-2|-|-|TRBJ2-1
TGTGCCAGCAGCTTAGAGAACTCTCCGAGGGATGAGCAGTTCTTC
CASSLENSPRDEQFF
>TRBV19|TRBD1|few|TRBJ1-2
TGTGCCAGTAGTCGGACAGGGGGTTCGAAAAACTATGGCTACACCTTC
CASSRTGGSKNYGYTF
>TRBV11-2|-|-|TRBJ1-2
TGTGCCAGCAGCTCTAGCCGAGACAGGATGGATGGCTACACCTTC
CASSSSRDRMDGYTF
>TRBV2|-|-|TRBJ1-1
TGTGCCAGCAGTGAATCGTTGGGGCGAGTTACTGAAGCTTTCTTT
CASSESLGRVTEAFF
>TRBV30|TRBD2|-|TRBJ2-1
TGTGCCTGGTCGACTAGCGGGAATCACAATGAGCAGTTCTTC
CAWSTSGNHNEQFF
>TRBV10-3|TRBD1|-|TRBJ1-2
TGTGCCATCAGTGACCCCGGGACAGGAGCCTATGGCTACACCTTC
CAISDPGTGAYGYTF
>TRBV14|-|-|TRBJ1-1
TGTGCCAGCAGCCAAGTGTCAAACACTGAAGCTTTCTTT
CASSQVSNTEAFF
>TRBV12-3/TRBV12-4|-|once|TRBJ1-1
TGTGCCAGCAGTTTTGACAGTCCCACTGAAGCTTTCTTT
CASSFDSPTEAFF
>TRBV6-6|TRBD2|once|TRBJ2-7
TGTGCCAGCAGTCCCGGACTAGAAAGGTCCTACGAGCAGTACTTC
CASSPGLERSYEQYF
>TRBV29-1|TRBD2|-|TRBJ2-7
TGCAGCGTGACCACTAGCGGAGAAACCTACGAGCAGTACTTC
CSVTTSGETYEQYF
>TRBV5-1|-|-|TRBJ2-1
TGCGCCAGCAGCTTGGGCATAGACAATGAGCAGTTCTTC
CASSLGIDNEQFF
>TRBV3-1/TRBV3-2|-|-|TRBJ2-7
TGTGCCAGCAGCCAAGTGGGAGCGAGCGAGCAGTACTTC
CASSQVGASEQYF
>TRBV25-1|TRBD2|-|TRBJ2-1
TGTGCCAGCAGTGGACTAGCGGGACTGGGGAATGAGCAGTTCTTC
CASSGLAGLGNEQFF
>TRBV24-1|-|-|TRBJ2-1
TGTGCCACCCCTCTGCGGGAAAGCTCCTACAATGAGCAGTTCTTC
CATPLRESSYNEQFF
>TRBV29-1|TRBD1|few|TRBJ1-1
TGCAGCGGCAACAGGGGATTGAACACTGAAGCTTTCTTT
CSGNRGLNTEAFF
>TRBV5-1|TRBD1|once|TRBJ2-4
TGCGCCAGCAGCTTGGGTACAGGGGCGCTGGGCATTCAGTACTTC
CASSLGTGALGIQYF
>TRBV2|TRBD1|-|TRBJ1-6
TGTGCCAGCAGTCCGGGACAGGGTTTTGCACCCCTCCACTTT
CASSPGQGFAPLHF
>TRBV27|TRBD2|-|TRBJ2-3
TGTGCCAGCAGGGGTCTAGCGGGGGACACAGATACGCAGTATTTT
CASRGLAGDTDTQYF
>TRBV5-1|TRBD1|-|TRBJ1-2
TGCGCCAGCAGCGCGGCCGGGACAGGGTCCTATGGCTACACCTTC
CASSAAGTGSYGYTF
>TRBV12-3/TRBV12-4|-|-|TRBJ2-5
TGTGCCAGCAGCTCCCTAAGAGTAGAGACCCAGTACTTC
CASSSLRVETQYF
>TRBV5-4|TRBD1|-|TRBJ2-1
TGTGCCAGCAGCGTCGACAGGGTGAATGAGCAGTTCTTC
CASSVDRVNEQFF
>TRBV18|TRBD2|-|TRBJ2-1
TGTGCCAGCTCACCACCGATGCGGGAGGCCTACAATGAGCAGTTCTTC
CASSPPMREAYNEQFF
>TRBV5-1|TRBD1|-|TRBJ1-2
TGCGCCAGCAGCCTTGGACAGGGAGGACATGGCTACACCTTC
CASSLGQGGHGYTF
>TRBV4-2|TRBD2|-|TRBJ2-7
TGTGCCAGCAGCCCCGGACTAGCGATTTACTTC
CASSPGLAIYF
>TRBV5-1|TRBD2|once|TRBJ2-3
TGCGCCAGCAGCTATGGACTAGCGGGAGCAGATACGCAGTATTTT
CASSYGLAGADTQYF
>TRBV7-3|-|-|TRBJ2-1
TGTGCCAGCAGCTCCGGGGGAGGAGTTACCTACAATGAGCAGTTCTTC
CASSSGGGVTYNEQFF
>TRBV10-1|-|few|TRBJ2-5
TGCGCCAGCAGTGAGGCCCGGGGTATAGAGACCCAGTACTTC
CASSEARGIETQYF
>TRBV19|TRBD2|-|TRBJ2-1
TGTGCCAGTAGTATCTTAGCGGGAGGGCCTAACGAGCAGTTCTTC
CASSILAGGPNEQFF
>TRBV25-1|TRBD1|-|TRBJ1-4
TGTGCCAGCAGTGAAACAGGGGTGGAGTTCCGAAGGGGGAAACTGTTTTTT
CASSETGVEFRRGKLFF
>TRBV10-1|-|few|TRBJ2-7
TGCGCCAGCAGTGACCGGGACAATTTCTACGAGCAGTACTTC
CASSDRDNFYEQYF
>TRBV7-9|-|-|TRBJ2-7
TGTGCCAGCAGCTTTCTATCGTCCTCCTACGAGCAGTACTTC
CASSFLSSSYEQYF
>TRBV5-1|TRBD1|-|TRBJ1-1
TGCGCCAGCAGCCCGACGACACAGGGGGGCGAAGCTTTCTTT
CASSPTTQGGEAFF
>TRBV14|-|-|TRBJ2-5
TGTGCCAGCAGCCAAGATAGCGAGACCCAGTACTTC
CASSQDSETQYF
>TRBV18|TRBD1|-|TRBJ2-1
TGTGCCAGCTCACCCTACAGGGGAATCGAGCAGGGTGAGCAGTTCTTC
CASSPYRGIEQGEQFF
>TRBV30|TRBD2|-|TRBJ2-1
TGTGCCTGGAGACTAGCGGGAGGGGGCAATGAGCAGTTCTTC
CAWRLAGGGNEQFF
>TRBV5-1|-|-|TRBJ2-2
TGCGCCAGCCGTCCCGTGGGGAGCGGGAACACCGGGGAGCTGTTTTTT
CASRPVGSGNTGELFF
>TRBV11-1|TRBD2|-|TRBJ2-5
TGTGCCAGCAGCTTAGTGTCTAGCGGGTATGAAGAGACCCAGTACTTC
CASSLVSSGYEETQYF
>TRBV9|-|-|TRBJ1-1
TGTGCCAGCAGCGGTCCGGGAAGGAACACTGAAGCTTTCTTT
CASSGPGRNTEAFF
>TRBV11-3|TRBD2|-|TRBJ2-1
TGTGCCAGTAACCAAGGACTAGCCTTTGCGGGCAATGAGCAGTTCTTC
CASNQGLAFAGNEQFF
>TRBV20-1|-|-|TRBJ2-5
TGCAGTGCTAGTGGACTTGACCAAGAGACCCAGTACTTC
CSASGLDQETQYF
>TRBV9|-|-|TRBJ2-7
TGTGCCAGCAGCGTCGATTACAGGGCAGGCTACGAGCAGTACTTC
CASSVDYRAGYEQYF
>TRBV19|TRBD1|-|TRBJ1-2
TGTGCCAGTAGTGTGGGACAGGGTAGCCCTCTCAACTATGGCTACACCTTC
CASSVGQGSPLNYGYTF
>TRBV7-9|TRBD2|-|TRBJ2-1
TGTGCCAGCAGCTTAGAGGCCGGGACTAGCGGGAGGTTTCAGGATGAGCAGTTCTTC
CASSLEAGTSGRFQDEQFF
>TRBV7-6|TRBD1|-|TRBJ1-6
TGTGCCAGCAGCTTATGGGACAGGGGCGTTATGTCACCCCTCCACTTT
CASSLWDRGVMSPLHF
>TRBV20-1|-|-|TRBJ1-1
TGCAGTGCTAGAGCGGGGAAAGCTTTCTTT
CSARAGKAFF